This T cell receptor (beta chain) was sequenced for a study of blood T cell repertoires in COVID-19. The germline V gene encodes CDR1 SGHRS and CDR2 YFSETQ. This CDR3 contains 16 residues. V lost 3 bases and J lost 0, with 15 bases in between. Only one count was recorded for this clone. Using immunoSEQ multiplex PCR, the repertoire was profiled, and TCRdb retains in-frame clones only, with some absent. The sample consists of about 90,000 clones, 85% of them appearing once. The sequencing input was peripheral blood. V gene TRBV5-1 combines with J gene TRBJ1-1; D perhaps matches TRBD1 (5 bases). This sequence originates from a man aged 45-60 years with acute or convalescent COVID-19. CDR3 sequence: CASSSSITGMNTEAFF. DNA for the CDR3: TGCGCCAGCAGCTCTAGTATTACAGGAATGAACACTGAAGCTTTCTTT.